What follows describes a single T cell receptor beta chain. Its target is not known. TRB was amplified by touch-down multiplex PCR, primer pools A and B combined. TCRdb re-called the multiplex PCR reads and shows each CDR3 protein once, DNA omitted. This sample's table has around 2,500 distinct CDR3 sequences. Each sample's input was 250 ng genomic DNA, 38,000 or so genome equivalents. This entry belongs to a study of T cell clusters in autoimmune cytopenias. Germline V lookup: CDR1 SGHRS, CDR2 YFSETQ. This CDR3 comprises 13 residues. General observations from the study: Active autoimmune hepatitis patients had approximately 3.2-fold fewer exclusive TRB clusters than healthy donors. TRB repertoire shifts in secondary cytopenia and chronic lymphocytic leukemia mostly reflected lymphoma, not autoimmunity. No cluster-lack signature appeared between secondary cytopenia and chronic lymphocytic leukemia patients, apparently due to lymphoma masking. Physiological T cell clusters of healthy donors were apparently absent in primary autoimmune cytopenia patients.

The chain combines TRBV5-1 with TRBJ2-1; TCRdb's D call of TRBD2 is untestable without DNA. The TCR originated in a human donor with an autoimmune cytopenia or autoimmune hepatitis (not recorded which). Sequences were obtained from peripheral blood. Here the CDR3 reads CASSFGGENEQFF.